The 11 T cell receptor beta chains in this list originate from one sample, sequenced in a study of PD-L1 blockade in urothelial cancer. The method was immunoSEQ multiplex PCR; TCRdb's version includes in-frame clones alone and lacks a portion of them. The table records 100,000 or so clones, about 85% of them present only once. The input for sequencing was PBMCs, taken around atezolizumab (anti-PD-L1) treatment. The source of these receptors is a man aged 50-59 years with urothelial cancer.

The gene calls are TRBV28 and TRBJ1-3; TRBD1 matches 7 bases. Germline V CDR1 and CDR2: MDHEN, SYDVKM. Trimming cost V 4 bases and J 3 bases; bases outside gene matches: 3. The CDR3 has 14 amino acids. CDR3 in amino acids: CASSSTGIGNTIYF. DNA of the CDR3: TGTGCCAGCAGTTCGACAGGGATTGGAAACACCATATATTTT.

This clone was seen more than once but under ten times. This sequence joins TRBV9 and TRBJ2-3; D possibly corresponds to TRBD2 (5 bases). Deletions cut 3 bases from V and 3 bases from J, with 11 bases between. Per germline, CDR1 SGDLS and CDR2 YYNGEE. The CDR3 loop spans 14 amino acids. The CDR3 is CASSATIWTDTQYF. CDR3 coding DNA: TGTGCCAGCAGCGCGACTATCTGGACAGATACGCAGTATTTT. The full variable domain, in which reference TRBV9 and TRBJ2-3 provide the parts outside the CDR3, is DSGVTQTPKHLITATGQRVTLRCSPRSGDLSVYWYQQSLDQGLQFLIQYYNGEERAKGNILERFSAQQFPDLHSELNLSSLELGDSALYFCASSATIWTDTQYFGPGTRLTVL.

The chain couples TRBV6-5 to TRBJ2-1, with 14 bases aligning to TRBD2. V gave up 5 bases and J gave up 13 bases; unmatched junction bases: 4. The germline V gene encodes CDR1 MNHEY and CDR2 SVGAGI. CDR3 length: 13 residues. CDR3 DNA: TGTGCCAGCAGTCTCGGACTAGCGGGAGGTCAGTTCTTC. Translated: CASSLGLAGGQFF.

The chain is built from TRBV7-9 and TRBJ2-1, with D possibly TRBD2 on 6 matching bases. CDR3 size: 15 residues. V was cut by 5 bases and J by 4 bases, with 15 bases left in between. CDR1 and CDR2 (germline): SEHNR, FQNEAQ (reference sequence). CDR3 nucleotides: TGTGCCAGCAGCCGACGGGACTCCGGTTACAATGAGCAGTTCTTC. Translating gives CASSRRDSGYNEQFF.

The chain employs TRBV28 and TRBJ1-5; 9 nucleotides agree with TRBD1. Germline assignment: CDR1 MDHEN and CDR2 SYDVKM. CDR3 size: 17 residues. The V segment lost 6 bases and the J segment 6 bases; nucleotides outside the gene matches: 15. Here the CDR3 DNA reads TGTGCCAGCAGCCCCTGGGACGGACAGGGGCAGGGTCAGCCCCAGCATTTT. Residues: CASSPWDGQGQGQPQHF.

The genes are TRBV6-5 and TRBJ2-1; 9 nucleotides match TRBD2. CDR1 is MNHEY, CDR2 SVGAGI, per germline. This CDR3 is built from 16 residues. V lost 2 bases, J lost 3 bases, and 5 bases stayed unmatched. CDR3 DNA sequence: TGTGCCAGCAGTTACGGGACTAGCCGGGGCTACAATGAGCAGTTCTTC. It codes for CASSYGTSRGYNEQFF.

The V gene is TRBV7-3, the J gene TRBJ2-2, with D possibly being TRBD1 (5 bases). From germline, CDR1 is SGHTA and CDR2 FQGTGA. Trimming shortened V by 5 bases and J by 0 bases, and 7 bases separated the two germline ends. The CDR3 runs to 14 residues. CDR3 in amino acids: CASSGAANTGELFF. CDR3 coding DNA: TGTGCCAGCAGCGGGGCCGCGAACACCGGGGAGCTGTTTTTT.

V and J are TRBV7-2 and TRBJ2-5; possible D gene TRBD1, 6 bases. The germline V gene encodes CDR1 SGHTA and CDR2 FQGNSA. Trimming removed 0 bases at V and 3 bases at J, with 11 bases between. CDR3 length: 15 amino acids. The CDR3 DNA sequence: TGTGCCAGCAGCTTAGCACAGGGTTACGAAGAGACCCAGTACTTC. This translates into CASSLAQGYEETQYF.

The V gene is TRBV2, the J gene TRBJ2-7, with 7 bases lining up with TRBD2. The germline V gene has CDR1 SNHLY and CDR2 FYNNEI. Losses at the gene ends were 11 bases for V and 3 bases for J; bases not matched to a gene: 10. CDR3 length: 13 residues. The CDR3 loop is CAGGRASDYEQYF. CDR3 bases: TGTGCCGGGGGGAGGGCTAGCGACTACGAGCAGTACTTC.

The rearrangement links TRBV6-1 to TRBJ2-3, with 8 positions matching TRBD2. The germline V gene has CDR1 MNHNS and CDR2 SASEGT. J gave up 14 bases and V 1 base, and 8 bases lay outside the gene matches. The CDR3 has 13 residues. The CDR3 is CASSEVLGLVLYF. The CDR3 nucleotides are TGTGCCAGCAGTGAAGTTCTGGGACTAGTATTGTATTTT.

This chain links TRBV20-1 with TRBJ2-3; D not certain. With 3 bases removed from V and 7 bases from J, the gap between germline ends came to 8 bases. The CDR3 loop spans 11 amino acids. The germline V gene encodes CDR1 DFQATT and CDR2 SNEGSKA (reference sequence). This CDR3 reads CSASEQNTQYF. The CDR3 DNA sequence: TGCAGTGCTAGCGAACAGAATACGCAGTATTTT.